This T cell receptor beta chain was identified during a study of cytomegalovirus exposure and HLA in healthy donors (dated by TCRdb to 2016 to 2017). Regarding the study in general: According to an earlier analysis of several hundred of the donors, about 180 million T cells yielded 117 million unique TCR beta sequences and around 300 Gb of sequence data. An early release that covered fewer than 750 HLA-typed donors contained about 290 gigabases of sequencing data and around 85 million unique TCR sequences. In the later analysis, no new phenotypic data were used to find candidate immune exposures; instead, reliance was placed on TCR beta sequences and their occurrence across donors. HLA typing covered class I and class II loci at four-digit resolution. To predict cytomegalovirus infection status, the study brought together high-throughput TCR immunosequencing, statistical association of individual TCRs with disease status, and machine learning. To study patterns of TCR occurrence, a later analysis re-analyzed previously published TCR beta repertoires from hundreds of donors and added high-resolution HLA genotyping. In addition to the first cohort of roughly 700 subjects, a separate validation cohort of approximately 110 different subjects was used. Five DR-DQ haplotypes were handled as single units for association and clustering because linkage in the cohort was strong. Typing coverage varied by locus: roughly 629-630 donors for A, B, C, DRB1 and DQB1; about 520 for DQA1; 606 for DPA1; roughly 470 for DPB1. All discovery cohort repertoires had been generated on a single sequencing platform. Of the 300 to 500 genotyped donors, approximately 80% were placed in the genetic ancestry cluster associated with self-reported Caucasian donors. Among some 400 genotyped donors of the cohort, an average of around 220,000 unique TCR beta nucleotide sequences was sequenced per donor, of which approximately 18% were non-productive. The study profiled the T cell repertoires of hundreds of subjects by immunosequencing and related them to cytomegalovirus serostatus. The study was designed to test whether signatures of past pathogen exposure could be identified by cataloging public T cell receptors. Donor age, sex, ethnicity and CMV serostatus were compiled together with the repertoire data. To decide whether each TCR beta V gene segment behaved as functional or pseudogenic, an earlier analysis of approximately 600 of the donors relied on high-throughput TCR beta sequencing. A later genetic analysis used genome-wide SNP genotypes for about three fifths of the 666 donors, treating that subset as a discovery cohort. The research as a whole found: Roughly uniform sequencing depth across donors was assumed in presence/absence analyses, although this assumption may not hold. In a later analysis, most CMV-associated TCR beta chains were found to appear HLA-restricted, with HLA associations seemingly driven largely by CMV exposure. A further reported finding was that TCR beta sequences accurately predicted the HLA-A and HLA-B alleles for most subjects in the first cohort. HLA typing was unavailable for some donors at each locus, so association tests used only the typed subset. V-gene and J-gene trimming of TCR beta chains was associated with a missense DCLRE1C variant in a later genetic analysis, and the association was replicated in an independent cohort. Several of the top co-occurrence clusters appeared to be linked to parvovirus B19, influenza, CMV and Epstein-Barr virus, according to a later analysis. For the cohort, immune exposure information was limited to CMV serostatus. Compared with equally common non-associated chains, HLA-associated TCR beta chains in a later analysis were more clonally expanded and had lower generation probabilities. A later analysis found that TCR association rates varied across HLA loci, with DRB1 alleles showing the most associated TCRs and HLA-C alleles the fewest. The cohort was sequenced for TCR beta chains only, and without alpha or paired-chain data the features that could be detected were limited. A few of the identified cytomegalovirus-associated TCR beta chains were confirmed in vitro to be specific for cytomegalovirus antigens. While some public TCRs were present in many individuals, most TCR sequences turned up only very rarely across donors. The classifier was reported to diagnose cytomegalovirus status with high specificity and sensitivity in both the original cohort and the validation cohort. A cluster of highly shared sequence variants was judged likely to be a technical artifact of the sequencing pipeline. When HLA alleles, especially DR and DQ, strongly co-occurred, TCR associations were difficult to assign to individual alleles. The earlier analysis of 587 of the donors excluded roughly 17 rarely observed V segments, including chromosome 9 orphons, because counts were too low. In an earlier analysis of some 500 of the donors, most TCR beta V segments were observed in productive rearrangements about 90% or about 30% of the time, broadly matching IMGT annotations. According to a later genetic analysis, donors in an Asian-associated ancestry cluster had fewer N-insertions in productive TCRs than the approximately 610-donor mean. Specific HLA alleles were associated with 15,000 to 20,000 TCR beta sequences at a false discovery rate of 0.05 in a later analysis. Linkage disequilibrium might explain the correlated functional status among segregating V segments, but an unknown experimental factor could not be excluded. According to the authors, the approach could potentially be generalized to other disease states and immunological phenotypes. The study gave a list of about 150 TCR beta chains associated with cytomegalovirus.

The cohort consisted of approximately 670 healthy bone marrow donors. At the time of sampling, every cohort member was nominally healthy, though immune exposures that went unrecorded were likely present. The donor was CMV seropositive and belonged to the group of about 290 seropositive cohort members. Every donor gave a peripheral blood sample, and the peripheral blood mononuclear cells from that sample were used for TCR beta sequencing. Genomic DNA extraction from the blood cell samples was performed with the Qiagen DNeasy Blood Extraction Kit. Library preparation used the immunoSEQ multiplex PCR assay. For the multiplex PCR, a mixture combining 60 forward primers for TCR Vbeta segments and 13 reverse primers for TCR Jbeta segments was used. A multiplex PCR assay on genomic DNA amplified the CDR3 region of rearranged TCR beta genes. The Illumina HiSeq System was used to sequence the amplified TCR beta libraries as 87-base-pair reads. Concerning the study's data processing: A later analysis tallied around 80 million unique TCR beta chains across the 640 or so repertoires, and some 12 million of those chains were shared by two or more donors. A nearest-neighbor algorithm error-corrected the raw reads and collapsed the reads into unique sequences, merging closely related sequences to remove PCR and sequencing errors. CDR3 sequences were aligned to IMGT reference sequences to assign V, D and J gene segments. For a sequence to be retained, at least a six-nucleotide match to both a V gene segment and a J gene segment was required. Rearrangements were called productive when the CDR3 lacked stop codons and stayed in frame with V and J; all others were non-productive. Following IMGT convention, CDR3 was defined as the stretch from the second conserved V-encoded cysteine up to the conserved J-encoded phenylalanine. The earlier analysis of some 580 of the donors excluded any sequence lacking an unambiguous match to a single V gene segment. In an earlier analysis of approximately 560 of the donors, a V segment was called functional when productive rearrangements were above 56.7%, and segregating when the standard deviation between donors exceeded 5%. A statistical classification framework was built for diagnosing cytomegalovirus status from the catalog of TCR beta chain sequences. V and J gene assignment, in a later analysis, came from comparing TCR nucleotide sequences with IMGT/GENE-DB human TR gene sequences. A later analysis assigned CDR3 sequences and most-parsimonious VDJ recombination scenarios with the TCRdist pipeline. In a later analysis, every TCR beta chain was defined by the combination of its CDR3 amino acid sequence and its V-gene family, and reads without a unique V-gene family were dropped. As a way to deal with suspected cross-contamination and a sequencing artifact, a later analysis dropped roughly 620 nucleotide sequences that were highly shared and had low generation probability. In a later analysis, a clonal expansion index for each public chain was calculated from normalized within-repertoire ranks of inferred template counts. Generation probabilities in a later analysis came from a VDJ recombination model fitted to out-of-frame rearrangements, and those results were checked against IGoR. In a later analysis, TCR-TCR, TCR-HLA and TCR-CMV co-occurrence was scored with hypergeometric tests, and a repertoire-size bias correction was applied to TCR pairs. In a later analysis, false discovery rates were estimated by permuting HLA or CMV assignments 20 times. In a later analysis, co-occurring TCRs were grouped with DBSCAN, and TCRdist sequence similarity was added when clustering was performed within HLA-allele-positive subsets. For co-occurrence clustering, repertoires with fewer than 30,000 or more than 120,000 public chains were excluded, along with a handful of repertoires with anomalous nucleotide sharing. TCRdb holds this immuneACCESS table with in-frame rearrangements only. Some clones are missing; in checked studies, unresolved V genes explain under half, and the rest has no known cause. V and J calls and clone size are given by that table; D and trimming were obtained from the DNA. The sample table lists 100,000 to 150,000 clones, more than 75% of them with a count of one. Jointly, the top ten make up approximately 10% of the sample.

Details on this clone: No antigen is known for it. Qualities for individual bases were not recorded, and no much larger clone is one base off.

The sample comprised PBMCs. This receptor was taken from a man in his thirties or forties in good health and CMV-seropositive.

The DNA is as follows: TGTGCCAGCAGCTTAAAGGCCCCGGGCAGGGTCACCTACGAGCAGTACTTC. Translation gives CASSLKAPGRVTYEQYF. The V and J genes are TRBV7-3 and TRBJ2-7; TRBD1 is a possible D gene, resting on 5 matching bases. The CDR3 runs 17 residues from the cysteine to the phenylalanine. Just the 51-base CDR3 DNA is kept, in frame starting at base 1. V drops 1 base and J drops 2 bases, leaving 18 bases in between. CDR1 and CDR2, per the germline V gene, are SGHTA and FQGTGA.